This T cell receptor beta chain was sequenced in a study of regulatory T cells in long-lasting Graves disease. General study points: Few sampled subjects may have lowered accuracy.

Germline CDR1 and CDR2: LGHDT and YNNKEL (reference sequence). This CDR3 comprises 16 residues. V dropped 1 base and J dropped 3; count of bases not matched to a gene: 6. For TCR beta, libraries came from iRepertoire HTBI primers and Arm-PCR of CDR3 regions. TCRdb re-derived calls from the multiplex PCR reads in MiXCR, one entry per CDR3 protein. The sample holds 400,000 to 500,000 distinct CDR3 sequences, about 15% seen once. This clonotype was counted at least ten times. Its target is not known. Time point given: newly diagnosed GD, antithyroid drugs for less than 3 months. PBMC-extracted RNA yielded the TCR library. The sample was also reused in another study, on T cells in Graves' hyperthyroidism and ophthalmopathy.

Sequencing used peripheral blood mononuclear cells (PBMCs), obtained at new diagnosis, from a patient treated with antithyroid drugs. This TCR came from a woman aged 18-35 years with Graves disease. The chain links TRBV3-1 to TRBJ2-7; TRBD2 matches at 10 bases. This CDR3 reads CASSQGASGGIYEQYF. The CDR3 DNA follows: TGTGCCAGCAGCCAAGGGGCTAGCGGGGGAATCTACGAGCAGTACTTC.